The clone carrying this T cell receptor (beta chain) came up a few times. The data derive from a study of neoadjuvant anti-PD-1 for oral cavity cancer. Study-level information: Patients without progression got a fourth dose around day 43.

Stage II-IVA oral cavity squamous cell carcinoma was new and untreated by systemic or radiation therapy. Analysis of PBMCs was direct, with no culture step. This CDR3 is 13 amino acids long. Germline V gene lookup returns CDR1 MGHRA and CDR2 YSYEKL. Trimming cost V 4 bases and J 0 bases, with 6 bases left between them. Sequenced by immunoSEQ multiplex PCR; TCRdb stores in-frame clones only, minus some. Counted here are 70,000 to 95,000 clones, about four fifths occurring once; the ten biggest clones make up 2.5% to 3.5%. The receptor's source is a person aged 35 to 85 with oral cavity squamous cell carcinoma. The sample here was PBMCs, taken before nivolumab (anti-PD-1) treatment. The rearrangement links TRBV4-1 to TRBJ1-1; D not certain. The CDR3, as DNA: TGCGCCAGCAGCCTGGGATTGAACACTGAAGCTTTCTTT. Its protein is CASSLGLNTEAFF.